These 29 T cell receptor beta chains came from one sample sequenced in a study of immune evolution from preneoplasia to lung adenocarcinoma. The repertoire was sequenced with immunoSEQ multiplex PCR; TCRdb's copy has only in-frame clones and lacks some. The sample shows just over 7,500 clones, around 85% of them seen only once. The sample was FFPE minimally invasive lung adenocarcinoma tissue. Source of these receptors: a person older than 75 with lung adenocarcinoma.

This clone was detected only a few times. The V call is TRBV5-5, the J call TRBJ2-5; D uncertain. V lost 0 bases, J lost 0 bases, and 6 bases lay in between. The CDR3 covers 14 residues. Germline V gene data show CDR1 as SGHKS and CDR2 as YYEKEE (reference sequence). Here the CDR3 reads CASSLGPYQETQYF. For the CDR3, the DNA is TGTGCCAGCAGCTTGGGGCCGTACCAAGAGACCCAGTACTTC.

The chain combines TRBV5-3 with TRBJ2-7, with a possible D match to TRBD2 (5 bases). Being an ORF, TRBV5-3 has a function that is uncertain. CDR3 length equals 13 residues. The V gene lost 1 base and the J gene lost 7 bases, with 12 bases spanning the gap. The CDR3 DNA sequence: TGTGCCAGAAGCTTGACGACACGGGAAGAGCAGTACTTC. Translated: CARSLTTREEQYF.

This clone has a handful of counts. V and J are TRBV7-2 and TRBJ1-2; unclear D gene. This CDR3 spans 12 amino acids. Looked up from germline, CDR1 is SGHTA and CDR2 is FQGNSA. The V end was cut by 5 bases, the J end by 13 bases, with 17 bases between. In nucleotides, the CDR3 is TGTGCCAGCAGCGCTCGACAAAGTCCCGGCACCTTC. Its protein is CASSARQSPGTF.

The chain joins TRBV27 to TRBJ1-2, with D unresolved. Germline V gene lookup returns CDR1 MNHEY and CDR2 SMNVEV (reference sequence). The CDR3 contains 13 residues. With 6 bases removed from V and 5 bases from J, the gap between germline ends came to 13 bases. The CDR3 nucleotides are TGTGCCAGCAGCCTGCACTCTAGGTATGGCTACACCTTC. Amino acid sequence: CASSLHSRYGYTF.

CDR3 nucleotides: TGTGCCAGCAGCTTCAGGTTCGGTAATGAAAAACTGTTTTTT. Translating gives CASSFRFGNEKLFF. The V and J genes are TRBV11-1 and TRBJ1-4; no clear D. V was cut by 3 bases and J by 4 bases, with 9 bases left in between. The CDR3 consists of 14 residues. Germline V gene data show CDR1 as SGHAT and CDR2 as FQDESV (reference sequence).

The gene calls are TRBV5-1 and TRBJ2-7; 10 bases are shared with TRBD2. The CDR3 is 14 amino acids. The V and J ends lost 4 bases and 1 base, in that order; junction bases with no gene match: 2. CDR1 and CDR2 (germline): SGHRS, YFSETQ. The CDR3 bases are TGCGCCAGCAGCGAGGGACTAGCGTCCTACGAGCAGTACTTC. Translating gives CASSEGLASYEQYF.

The chain recombines TRBV5-1 with TRBJ1-4; 7 bases are shared with TRBD1. The CDR3 runs 16 residues. Germline CDR1 SGHRS, CDR2 YFSETQ. With V trimmed by 4 bases and J by 0 bases, 6 bases remained unmatched. CDR3 in amino acids: CASSGGTAPTNEKLFF. In nucleotides, the CDR3 is TGCGCCAGCAGCGGAGGGACAGCCCCAACTAATGAAAAACTGTTTTTT.

J is TRBJ2-2 and V is TRBV14, with 7 bases lining up with TRBD2. The germline V gene has CDR1 SGHDN and CDR2 FVKESK. With V trimmed by 2 bases and J by 5 bases, 2 bases remained unmatched. CDR3 length equals 14 residues. CDR3 in amino acids: CASSQWEGTGELFF. CDR3 DNA: TGTGCCAGCAGCCAATGGGAGGGGACCGGGGAGCTGTTTTTT.

The chain carries TRBV7-2 and TRBJ2-3; 9 nucleotides agree with TRBD2. The CDR3 runs 17 residues. CDR1 and CDR2 from the germline V gene are SGHTA and FQGNSA. The V segment lost 1 base and the J segment 0 bases; nucleotides outside the gene matches: 5. As DNA, the CDR3 is TGTGCCAGCAGCTTAGATAGCGGGGGAACTAGCACAGATACGCAGTATTTT. This translates into CASSLDSGGTSTDTQYF.

J is TRBJ1-2 and V is TRBV2; 7 nucleotides agree with TRBD1. The CDR3 sequence is 12 residues long. Germline V CDR1 and CDR2: SNHLY, FYNNEI. J was trimmed by 5 bases and V by 8 bases; bases with no gene match: 5. The CDR3 reads CASEGQIYGYTF. The CDR3 DNA reads TGTGCCAGCGAGGGACAGATTTATGGCTACACCTTC.

The chain employs TRBV7-9 and TRBJ2-1; D remains unclear. Germline CDR1 reads SEHNR; CDR2 reads FQNEAQ (reference sequence). V was trimmed by 5 bases and J by 5 bases, leaving 13 bases between them. The CDR3 runs 14 residues. This CDR3 is CASSRPTSNNEQFF. The CDR3 nucleotides are TGTGCCAGCAGCCGGCCGACCTCTAACAATGAGCAGTTCTTC.

This rearrangement joins TRBV9 to TRBJ2-5; tentatively, D is TRBD1 (6 bases). Germline CDR1 is SGDLS and CDR2 is YYNGEE. The length of the CDR3 is 14 residues. Trimming took off 3 bases at V and 5 bases at J, with 14 bases between the two ends. This CDR3 reads CASSGTAQGETQYF. The CDR3 DNA is TGTGCCAGCAGCGGGACGGCCCAGGGGGAGACCCAGTACTTC.

The V and J genes are TRBV30 and TRBJ2-1; tentatively, D is TRBD2 (5 bases). The CDR3 runs 14 residues. CDR1 and CDR2 from the germline V gene are GTSNPN and SVGIG (reference sequence). Trimming removed 2 bases from V and 2 bases from J, with 10 bases in between. CDR3 DNA sequence: TGTGCCTGGAGTAGCGGCCGGACCTACAATGAGCAGTTCTTC. Protein sequence: CAWSSGRTYNEQFF. The entire variable domain, with the rest obtained from reference TRBV30 and TRBJ2-1, is as follows: SQTIHQWPATLVQPVGSPLSLECTVEGTSNPNLYWYRQAAGRGLQLLFYSVGIGQISSEVPQNLSASRPQDRQFILSSKKLLLSDSGFYLCAWSSGRTYNEQFFGPGTRLTVL.

This clone was observed a single time. J is TRBJ2-1 and V is TRBV9; possible D gene TRBD2, 6 bases. This CDR3 contains 14 residues. V was cut by 0 bases and J by 9 bases, with 13 bases left in between. CDR1 is SGDLS and CDR2 is YYNGEE in the germline V gene. CDR3 in amino acids: CASSVAGDSSEQFF. As DNA, the CDR3 is TGTGCCAGCAGCGTAGCGGGAGATTCTAGTGAGCAGTTCTTC.

The chain is built from TRBV28 and TRBJ1-5; D may be TRBD1 (5 bases). Trimming took off 6 bases at V and 0 bases at J, with 9 bases between the two ends. Germline CDR1 reads MDHEN; CDR2 reads SYDVKM. The CDR3 sequence is 14 residues long. The CDR3 region is CASRTAYSNQPQHF. DNA of the CDR3: TGTGCCAGCAGGACAGCCTATAGCAATCAGCCCCAGCATTTT.

This clone was seen just once. This chain joins TRBV30 and TRBJ2-7, with D perhaps matching TRBD1 (7 bases). V lost 2 bases to trimming and J lost 7 bases, with 12 bases between them. Germline V gives CDR1 GTSNPN, CDR2 SVGIG (reference sequence). The CDR3 totals 12 residues. CDR3 residues: CAWSKGAGEQYF. The CDR3 nucleotides read TGTGCCTGGAGTAAGGGGGCGGGAGAGCAGTACTTC.

The chain recombines TRBV19 with TRBJ1-2, with 7 bases identical to TRBD1. Germline V gives CDR1 LNHDA, CDR2 SQIVND (reference sequence). This CDR3 contains 16 residues. The junction had 9 bases not matched to a gene; V was cut back by 3 bases and J by 2 bases. The CDR3 protein is CASSIRGQNSNYGYTF. In DNA form, the CDR3 reads TGTGCCAGTAGTATCAGGGGACAGAATTCAAACTATGGCTACACCTTC.

This clone has more than one count but fewer than ten. The V gene is TRBV30, the J gene TRBJ1-2, with 7 bases fitting TRBD1. V was clipped by 2 bases and J by 2 bases; unmatched bases: 5. Germline lookup yields CDR1 GTSNPN and CDR2 SVGIG (reference sequence). The CDR3 runs 14 residues. In nucleotides, the CDR3 is TGTGCCTGGAGTCAGGACAGGATCAACTATGGCTACACCTTC. Protein product: CAWSQDRINYGYTF.

The chain's CDR3 is CASSRLGSSGETQYF. CDR3 nucleotide sequence: TGTGCCAGCAGCCGCCTAGGTTCTAGCGGTGAGACCCAGTACTTC. J is TRBJ2-5 and V is TRBV6-5, with TRBD2 identical over 7 bases. Germline V gene lookup returns CDR1 MNHEY and CDR2 SVGAGI. Trimming removed 6 bases from V and 5 bases from J; junction bases left unmatched: 12. The CDR3 runs to 15 residues.

The V call is TRBV5-1, the J call TRBJ1-1; the D is unclear. Germline assignment: CDR1 SGHRS and CDR2 YFSETQ. The CDR3 has 15 residues. The germline V and J ends were trimmed by 3 bases and 0 bases, with 12 bases remaining between them. Written as DNA, the CDR3 is TGCGCCAGCAGCTGGGGAGTTCACATGAACACTGAAGCTTTCTTT. It translates to CASSWGVHMNTEAFF.

The chain couples TRBV6-1 to TRBJ2-5; D uncertain. V shed 7 bases and J shed 10 bases, with 16 bases lying between them. The CDR3 is 12 residues long. The germline CDR1 and CDR2 sequences are MNHNS and SASEGT. As DNA, the CDR3 is TGTGCCAGCACCGAGCCCTCTAGGCGCCAGTACTTC. This sequence encodes CASTEPSRRQYF.

There are a few counts of this clone. The chain employs TRBV11-3 and TRBJ2-7; a weak D match, TRBD2 (6 bases). The germline V gene has CDR1 SGHNT and CDR2 YENEEA. V was trimmed by 5 bases and J by 7 bases, leaving 15 bases between them. The CDR3 length is 13 residues. The chain's CDR3 is CASSELARQEQYF. CDR3 nucleotides: TGTGCCAGCAGCGAACTAGCCAGGCAGGAGCAGTACTTC.

The rearrangement joins TRBV10-2 to TRBJ1-2; TRBD1 is a possible D gene (6 bases). V gave up 2 bases and J gave up 14 bases, with 21 bases separating them. The CDR3 is 14 residues long. Germline V lookup: CDR1 WSHSY, CDR2 SAAADI. CDR3 sequence reads: CASSETGPGPFETF. Here the CDR3 DNA reads TGCGCCAGCAGTGAGACAGGGCCAGGGCCGTTTGAGACCTTC.

The chain has TRBV7-9 and TRBJ2-1, with 11 bases matching TRBD2. CDR3 length: 17 amino acids. Germline lookup yields CDR1 SEHNR and CDR2 FQNEAQ (reference sequence). V lost 3 bases and J lost 5; bases outside the gene matches: 9. CDR3 residues: CASSFWGGTSGNNEQFF. As DNA, the CDR3 is TGTGCCAGCAGCTTTTGGGGTGGGACTAGCGGAAACAATGAGCAGTTCTTC. Full variable domain (rest looked up from reference TRBV7-9 and TRBJ2-1): DTGVSQNPRHKITKRGQNVTFRCDPISEHNRLYWYRQTLGQGPEFLTYFQNEAQLEKSRLLSDRFSAERPKGSFSTLEIQRTEQGDSAMYLCASSFWGGTSGNNEQFFGPGTRLTVL.

J is TRBJ2-7 and V is TRBV6-6; D perhaps matches TRBD2 (5 bases). Per germline, CDR1 MNHNY and CDR2 SVGAGI (reference sequence). Trimming shortened V by 6 bases and J by 6 bases, and 18 bases separated the two germline ends. The CDR3 is 14 residues long. This CDR3 reads CASSRGEQGAEQYF. CDR3 nucleotides: TGTGCCAGCAGCCGTGGGGAGCAAGGCGCCGAGCAGTACTTC.

The chain joins TRBV5-6 to TRBJ1-5; TRBD1 might be the D (5 bases). Germline CDR1 is SGHDT and CDR2 is YYEEEE. This CDR3 has 14 amino acids. V lost 1 base to trimming and J lost 11 bases, with 16 bases between them. The CDR3 spells CASSLLRRGESQHF. CDR3 coding DNA: TGTGCCAGCAGCTTGTTACGACGGGGGGAGTCCCAGCATTTT.

A note on this clone: A read error may produce the germline difference seen at one junction end. This specimen includes other DNA sequences encoding the same CDR3. The gene calls are TRBV5-1 and TRBJ1-1; D remains unclear. There are 17 residues in the CDR3. Germline lookup yields CDR1 SGHRS and CDR2 YFSETQ. CDR3 protein: CASNTSFQGRSGTEAFF. The CDR3 DNA follows: TGCGCTAGCAATACGTCCTTTCAAGGACGTTCGGGGACTGAAGCTTTCTTT.

The genes are TRBV11-2 and TRBJ2-7, with 10 bases that match TRBD1. Germline V CDR1 and CDR2: SGHAT, FQNNGV. Trimming cost V 5 bases and J 7 bases; bases outside gene matches: 11. The CDR3 is 15 amino acids. The CDR3 DNA is TGTGCCAGCAGCGCCCGACAGGGGGCATATACTGAGCAGTACTTC. This codes for CASSARQGAYTEQYF.

This clone occurred once. The rearrangement uses TRBV7-8 and TRBJ1-1, with D hard to call. V lost 1 base and J 3 bases, leaving 9 bases between the germline ends. This CDR3 has 14 residues. CDR1 and CDR2 (germline): SGHVS, FQNEAQ. Here the CDR3 reads CASSLGYLDTEAFF. DNA for the CDR3: TGTGCCAGCAGCTTAGGGTACTTGGACACTGAAGCTTTCTTT. Supplemented by reference TRBV7-8 and TRBJ1-1, the full variable domain reads GAGVSQSPRYKVAKRGQDVALRCDPISGHVSLFWYQQALGQGPEFLTYFQNEAQLDKSGLPSDRFFAERPEGSVSTLKIQRTQQEDSAVYLCASSLGYLDTEAFFGQGTRLTVV.